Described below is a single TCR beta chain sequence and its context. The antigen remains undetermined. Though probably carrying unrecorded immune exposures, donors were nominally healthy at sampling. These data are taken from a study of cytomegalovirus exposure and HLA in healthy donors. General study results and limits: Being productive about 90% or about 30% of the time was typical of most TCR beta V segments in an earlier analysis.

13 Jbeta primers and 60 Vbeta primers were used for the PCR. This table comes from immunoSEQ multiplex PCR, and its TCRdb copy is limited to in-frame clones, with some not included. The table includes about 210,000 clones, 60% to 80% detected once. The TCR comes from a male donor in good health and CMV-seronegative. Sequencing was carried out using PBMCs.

The CDR3 DNA follows: TGTGCCAGCAGCTCTGGACCGGGAGGAACCTACAATGAGCAGTTCTTC. This sequence encodes CASSSGPGGTYNEQFF. V and J are TRBV9 and TRBJ2-1, with TRBD2 matching over 7 bases. Trimming at V came to 4 bases and at J to 2 bases, leaving 9 bases not matched to a gene. Germline V gives CDR1 SGDLS, CDR2 YYNGEE. The length of the CDR3 is 16 residues.